This T cell receptor beta chain was profiled in a study of T cells in localized non-small cell lung cancer. General study findings and limits: A median about 62 of the top 100 tumor clones appeared in adjacent lung. Tumor samples were not multi-region, leaving intratumor heterogeneity unexcluded. Measurement of T cell clonality placed uninvolved adjacent lung highest, above the level in tumor. Longer overall survival accompanied higher blood T cell density.

The CDR3 is 17 amino acids. The V gene end was trimmed by 0 bases and the J gene end by 4 bases; junction bases not matched to a gene: 11. Germline V gene sequence: CDR1 SGDLS, CDR2 YYNGEE. As for this clone: Its antigen is not known.

Assay used: immunoSEQ multiplex PCR; TCRdb lists only in-frame clones, some missing. The sample shows 130,000 or so clones, 89% of them seen only once. This receptor was obtained from a female donor over 55 with stage I lung adenocarcinoma. The sequencing here drew on peripheral blood, taken before any cancer treatment. This rearrangement joins TRBV9 to TRBJ2-5; 8 positions match TRBD2. CDR3 in amino acids: CASSVEIGLAGAETQYF. The CDR3 coding sequence is TGTGCCAGCAGCGTAGAAATAGGGCTAGCGGGCGCAGAGACCCAGTACTTC. The full variable domain, completed using reference TRBV9 and TRBJ2-5, is DSGVTQTPKHLITATGQRVTLRCSPRSGDLSVYWYQQSLDQGLQFLIQYYNGEERAKGNILERFSAQQFPDLHSELNLSSLELGDSALYFCASSVEIGLAGAETQYFGPGTRLLVL.